The source of this T cell receptor beta chain is a study of Ad26.COV2.S vaccination and SARS-CoV-2 variants. Study-level results: Whether participants received vaccine or placebo, their non-spike TCR breadth was similar.

The treatment denotes: roughly 19 received Ad26.COV2.S at low or high dose, single or two shots; about 5 received placebo; per-sample allocation not given. Sampling took place 63 days after the first vaccine or placebo injection. TCRdb keeps only in-frame clones here, not all; method: immunoSEQ multiplex PCR. The sample contains 430,000 or so clones, about 88% of which appear only once. Points on this clone: Its antigen is unknown.

Sequencing was performed on peripheral blood, taken in a trial of Ad26.COV2.S vaccine versus placebo. The source of this sequence is a person aged 18-60 years who received the Ad26.COV2.S COVID-19 vaccine or a placebo.

This chain's CDR3 is CASSEVQPQHF. CDR3 bases: TGCGCCAGCAGTGAGGTTCAGCCCCAGCATTTT. The rearrangement joins TRBV10-1 to TRBJ1-5; D is ambiguous. The CDR3 consists of 11 residues. CDR1 and CDR2 from the germline V gene are WNHNN and SYGVQD (reference sequence). Between the trimmed V and J ends, which lost 2 bases and 6 bases, there was a span of 2 bases.